This T cell receptor beta chain is from a study of radiation and T cells in renal cell carcinoma. General study results and limits: Baseline intratumoral clonotype presence is unknown without pretreatment biopsies.

TCRdb keeps only in-frame clones here, not all; method: immunoSEQ multiplex PCR. Among about 83,000 clones listed, less than 85% were seen once. Note on this clone: Its antigen is unidentified.

Specified time point: blood 4 weeks post-SBRT, at nephrectomy. Treatment here: 15 Gy SBRT to primary tumor, nephrectomy 4 weeks later. The patient's renal cell carcinoma had clear cell pathology. This specimen was blood, taken from a patient whose treatment included radiotherapy and nephrectomy. This sequence originates from a woman aged 60 to 75 with renal cell carcinoma.

CDR3 region: CASSQRQGNFAYNEQFF. CDR3 bases: TGTGCCAGCAGCCAGAGACAGGGAAACTTCGCCTACAATGAGCAGTTCTTC. The J gene is TRBJ2-1, the V gene TRBV5-4, with 7 bases lining up with TRBD1. V lost 4 bases to trimming and J lost 2 bases; unmatched junction nucleotides: 12. This CDR3 has 17 amino acids. The germline CDR1 and CDR2 sequences are SGHNT and YYREEE (reference sequence).